The rows below give T cell receptor beta chains drawn from one sample of a study of T-cell reconstitution after alpha-beta-depleted transplantation in children. From the PCR reads, TCRdb called clonotypes with MiXCR, one entry per CDR3 protein. The data show over 400,000 distinct CDR3 sequences, with 43% seen just once and 27% held by the top ten. The material sequenced was PBMCs, taken before TCRalphabeta/CD19-depleted stem cell transplant. These receptors all stem from a girl aged 2 to 10 with aplastic anemia, due to receive a stem cell transplant. CDR3s include the opening cysteine and the closing phenylalanine or tryptophan. The D gene is left open where the match is weak. Clone size appears in some rows only: once, few, many, or a class for an expanded clone.

V: TRBV6-1; J: TRBJ1-5; D: .; size: many; DNA: TGTGCCAGCAGTGCAGGACGGGTTAGCAATCAGCCCCAGCATTTT; CDR3: CASSAGRVSNQPQHF
V: TRBV11-2; J: TRBJ2-1; D: TRBD1; size: few; DNA: TGTGCCAGCAGCTCCCCGGACAGGGGGTACAATGAGCAGTTCTTC; CDR3: CASSSPDRGYNEQFF
V: TRBV6-4; J: TRBJ2-7; D: TRBD2; size: .; DNA: TGTGCCAGCAATAGCGGGCACGAGCAGTACTTC; CDR3: CASNSGHEQYF
V: TRBV20-1; J: TRBJ2-7; D: TRBD1; size: .; DNA: TGCAGTGCTAGAGATAGCTGGGGATCACCGGGACAGGGGGTCTACGAGCAGTACTTC; CDR3: CSARDSWGSPGQGVYEQYF
V: TRBV18; J: TRBJ1-1; D: TRBD1; size: many; DNA: TGTGCCAGCTCACCATCCGGGAGGTTACAGGGGGAAGCTTTCTTT; CDR3: CASSPSGRLQGEAFF
V: TRBV5-1; J: TRBJ2-5; D: .; size: .; DNA: TGCGTCAGCAGCTTGGAAGGCAGAAAAGAGACCCAATACTTC; CDR3: CVSSLEGRKETQYF
V: TRBV5-8; J: TRBJ1-6; D: .; size: .; DNA: TGTGCCAGCAGCCCCCGACGCAATTCACCCCTCCACTTT; CDR3: CASSPRRNSPLHF
V: TRBV18; J: TRBJ2-7; D: TRBD1; size: .; DNA: TGTGCCAGCTCACCACCGGGACAGAAGTCCTACGAGCAGTACTTC; CDR3: CASSPPGQKSYEQYF
V: TRBV5-1; J: TRBJ2-2; D: .; size: .; DNA: TGTGCCAGCAGCCTCGACTTGGCAGGGGAGCTGTTTTTT; CDR3: CASSLDLAGELFF
V: TRBV6-5; J: TRBJ2-1; D: TRBD2; size: medium-sized; DNA: TGTGCCAGCAGTTACGCCACTAGCGGAGATTACAATGAGCAGTTCTTC; CDR3: CASSYATSGDYNEQFF